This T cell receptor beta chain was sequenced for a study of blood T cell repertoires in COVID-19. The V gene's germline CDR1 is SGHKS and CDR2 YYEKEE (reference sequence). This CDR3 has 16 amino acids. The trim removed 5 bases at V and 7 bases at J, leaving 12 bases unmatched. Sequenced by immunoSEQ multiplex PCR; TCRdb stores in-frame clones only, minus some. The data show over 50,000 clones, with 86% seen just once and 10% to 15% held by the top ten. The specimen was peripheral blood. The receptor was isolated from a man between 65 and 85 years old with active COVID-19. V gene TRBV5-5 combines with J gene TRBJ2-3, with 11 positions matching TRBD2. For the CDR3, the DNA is TGTGCCAGCAGTCACGTGAGGGGACTAGCGGCACATACGCAGTATTTT. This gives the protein CASSHVRGLAAHTQYF.